The T cell receptor (beta chain) described here comes from a study of naive and memory T cell subsets. Study results and limitations: Over 85% of naive TCR sequences appeared only once after error correction, unlike memory subsets.

An equimolar mix of two oligonucleotides served as the beta constant-region primer for TRBC1 and TRBC2. The ligated cDNA underwent four PCR rounds using SP2 and nested alpha and beta constant-region primers. TCRdb passed the UMI-ligation and nested PCR reads through MiXCR, listing each CDR3 protein once. The sample yields 77,000 or so distinct CDR3 sequences, around 13% seen once. Cells stained for CD3, CD4, CD8, CD45RA and CD27 were sorted into four subsets. Germline values: CDR1 MNHNY, CDR2 SVGAGI (reference sequence). The trim removed 0 bases at V and 7 bases at J, leaving 10 bases unmatched. The CDR3 covers 16 residues. In regard to this clonotype: The antigen remains undetermined.

This receptor was taken from a human donor in good health. J is TRBJ2-7 and V is TRBV6-6, with 9 bases identical to TRBD2. Sample: central memory CD4+ T cells from blood. The CDR3 DNA sequence: TGTGCCAGCAGTTACTCCCGCGGGAGGGCCCTCCGTGAGCAGTACTTC. It codes for CASSYSRGRALREQYF.